The 19 T cell receptor beta chains listed next were all sequenced from one sample in a study of human T cells and chemical hapten exposure (dated by TCRdb to 2020 to 2022). The library was built by means of RACE. Sequencing used a NextSeq 500. TCRdb cleaned the public reads at Q25 with fastp, built clones with MiXCR and kept in-frame beta chains. Rows merge per CDR3 protein into single entries with the most common DNA and genes. Present in this sample are fewer than 150,000 distinct CDR3 sequences, about 10% of which were seen just once. The top ten clonotypes cover around 1.4% of the sample. The intended sense of this specimen's time point label: patch test 2, 6 weeks after DPC sensitization. This specimen's treatment or condition label, per the study, means: therapeutic diphenylcyclopropenone sensitization with weekly scalp DPC. The material was whole blood, obtained in connection with sensitization to the hapten diphenylcyclopropenone (DPC). These receptors originate from a woman aged 45-60 years with alopecia areata. Some clones in this sample may be carry-over from other donors' samples.

V gene TRBV20-1 combines with J gene TRBJ2-7, with 10 bases that match TRBD2. Germline loops: CDR1 DFQATT, CDR2 SNEGSKA (reference sequence). V shed 6 bases and J 2 bases; nucleotides not matched to a gene: 7. CDR3 length equals 14 residues. The CDR3 coding sequence is TGCAGTGCAAAACCTAGCGGGAGACCCTACGAGCAGTACTTC. This sequence encodes CSAKPSGRPYEQYF.

This clonotype has at least ten counts. The chain employs TRBV5-4 and TRBJ1-1, with D possibly being TRBD1 (6 bases). Trimming stripped 1 base from V and 1 base from J, with 14 bases between. The CDR3 length is 16 residues. Germline CDR1 SGHNT, CDR2 YYREEE (reference sequence). The DNA for the CDR3 is TGTGCCAGCAGCTTGTACAGGGTGAGTTCGAACACTGAAGCTTTCTTT. Amino acids: CASSLYRVSSNTEAFF.

The V call is TRBV5-3, the J call TRBJ2-7; D remains ambiguous. Being an ORF, TRBV5-3 has a function that is uncertain. Trimming pared 4 bases from V and 2 bases from J, leaving 19 bases between. This CDR3 is 16 amino acids long. Here the CDR3 reads CARSQSRLAPTYEQYF. The DNA of the CDR3 is TGTGCCAGAAGCCAATCTCGGCTGGCACCCACCTACGAGCAGTACTTC.

This clonotype occurred a few times. The chain carries TRBV11-2 and TRBJ2-3, with 14 bases matching TRBD2. The V and J ends lost 4 bases and 4 bases, in that order; junction bases with no gene match: 7. Germline V lookup: CDR1 SGHAT, CDR2 FQNNGV. The CDR3 length is 17 residues. CDR3 loop: CASSSGTSGSSPDTQYF. The CDR3 coding sequence is TGTGCCAGCAGCTCCGGGACTAGCGGGAGTTCTCCAGATACGCAGTATTTT.

This clonotype was picked up a small number of times. This chain connects TRBV9 to TRBJ2-3; TRBD2 agrees at 8 bases. Trimming at V came to 0 bases and at J to 1 base, leaving 7 bases not matched to a gene. The CDR3 extends over 17 amino acids. Germline CDR1 reads SGDLS; CDR2 reads YYNGEE. The CDR3 is CASSVGGGRFGTDTQYF. In DNA form, the CDR3 reads TGTGCCAGCAGCGTAGGAGGCGGGAGGTTCGGCACAGATACGCAGTATTTT.

The chain is built from TRBV18 and TRBJ2-3, with 7 bases identical to TRBD1. The germline gives CDR1 KGHSH, CDR2 LQKENI. J lost 5 bases, V lost 2 bases, and 7 bases had no gene match. This CDR3 spans 15 amino acids. As DNA, the CDR3 is TGTGCCAGCTCACCAAGGTTAGGGGGCGAAGATACGCAGTATTTT. Protein: CASSPRLGGEDTQYF.

This clonotype was counted a few times. The chain carries TRBV7-2 and TRBJ2-5, with no clear D. Germline V gives CDR1 SGHTA, CDR2 FQGNSA. This CDR3 region has 15 residues. V was trimmed by 1 base and J by 5 bases, leaving 14 bases between them. CDR3 nucleotide sequence: TGTGCCAGCAGCTTAGTGGCTACCCCGGAGGAGACCCAGTACTTC. It encodes CASSLVATPEETQYF.

A few counts support this clonotype. This chain connects TRBV20-1 to TRBJ1-1; 7 positions match TRBD1. Germline CDR1 is DFQATT and CDR2 is SNEGSKA (reference sequence). J lost 1 base, V lost 0 bases, and 8 bases had no gene match. This CDR3 region has 16 residues. CDR3 DNA: TGCAGTGCTAGAGATCCGCAGGGGGTGGGGAACACTGAAGCTTTCTTT. Translated: CSARDPQGVGNTEAFF.

This clonotype was counted a few times. The CDR3 DNA follows: TGTGCCACAAGAGGGACAGGGCTAACGTACGGCTACACCTTC. Translation gives CATRGTGLTYGYTF. The J gene is TRBJ1-2, the V gene TRBV27; TRBD1 agrees at 9 bases. Germline V gene lookup returns CDR1 MNHEY and CDR2 SMNVEV (reference sequence). V lost 10 bases, J lost 8 bases, and 14 bases stayed unmatched. This CDR3 region has 14 residues.

V gene TRBV29-1 combines with J gene TRBJ1-3, with no clear D. The germline V gene encodes CDR1 SQVTM and CDR2 ANQGSEA. The CDR3 totals 12 residues. With 4 bases removed from V and 4 bases from J, the gap between germline ends came to 8 bases. CDR3 sequence reads: CSVGTIGNTIYF. CDR3 DNA sequence: TGCAGCGTTGGGACCATAGGAAACACCATATATTTT. Full variable domain (missing parts from reference TRBV29-1 and TRBJ1-3): SAVISQKPSRDICQRGTSLTIQCQVDSQVTMMFWYRQQPGQSLTLIATANQGSEATYESGFVIDKFPISRPNLTFSTLTVSNMSPEDSSIYLCSVGTIGNTIYFGEGSWLTVV.

There are a few counts of this clonotype. The rearrangement uses TRBV11-2 and TRBJ1-5; D gene ambiguous. This CDR3 contains 13 residues. Germline CDR1 reads SGHAT; CDR2 reads FQNNGV. Trimming left V 0 bases short and J 7 bases short, with 7 bases between. The CDR3 region has the DNA TGTGCCAGCAGCTTAGATAGGTCGCAGCCCCAGCATTTT. Translating gives CASSLDRSQPQHF.

This clonotype was observed many times. The rearrangement joins TRBV3-1 to TRBJ2-2, with TRBD1 as a possible D gene (6 bases). The germline V gene has CDR1 LGHDT and CDR2 YNNKEL (reference sequence). The V and J ends lost 6 bases and 3 bases respectively, with 8 bases between them. The CDR3 runs 13 residues. CDR3 nucleotides: TGTGCCAGCAGACGACAGGACACCGGGGAGCTGTTTTTT. Amino acids: CASRRQDTGELFF.

Regarding this clonotype: A clone one base away is much larger, so this may be a read error. The chain carries TRBV19 and TRBJ1-2; D possibly corresponds to TRBD1 (5 bases). The CDR3 spans 17 residues. With 6 bases removed from V and 1 base from J, the gap between germline ends came to 21 bases. In germline, CDR1 is LNHDA, CDR2 SQIVND (reference sequence). CDR3 nucleotides: TGTGCCAGTAGGAGGATTGTGGGGGACCGAGATAACTATGGCTACACCTTC. This gives the protein CASRRIVGDRDNYGYTF. The full variable domain, its missing parts supplied by reference TRBV19 and TRBJ1-2, is DGGITQSPKYLFRKEGQNVTLSCEQNLNHDAMYWYRQDPGQGLRLIYYSQIVNDFQKGDIAEGYSVSREKKESFPLTVTSAQKNPTAFYLCASRRIVGDRDNYGYTFGSGTRLTVV.

This clonotype has ten or more counts. The chain has TRBV7-2 and TRBJ1-2; TRBD1 is a possible D gene (5 bases). The CDR3 spans 13 residues. The germline gives CDR1 SGHTA, CDR2 FQGNSA. Trimming cost V 3 bases and J 7 bases, with 12 bases left between them. This chain's CDR3 is CASSFPQGSGYTF. The CDR3 DNA is TGTGCCAGCAGCTTCCCCCAGGGTTCTGGCTACACCTTC.

This clonotype was picked up a small number of times. The chain couples TRBV6-6 to TRBJ2-4, with D perhaps being TRBD1 or TRBD2 (5 bases each). The CDR3 is 14 amino acids. Germline V gene lookup returns CDR1 MNHNY and CDR2 SVGAGI (reference sequence). Deletions cut 5 bases from V and 8 bases from J, with 16 bases between. CDR3 sequence: CASSPGTPWDIQYF. CDR3 in DNA: TGTGCCAGCAGTCCCGGGACCCCTTGGGACATTCAGTACTTC.

This clonotype was observed at least ten times. This chain connects TRBV20-1 to TRBJ2-5; a weak D match, TRBD2 (5 bases). V was trimmed by 0 bases and J by 2 bases, leaving 10 bases between them. In germline, CDR1 is DFQATT, CDR2 SNEGSKA (reference sequence). The CDR3 covers 14 residues. The CDR3 sequence is CSARDRRLQETQYF. DNA for the CDR3: TGCAGTGCTAGAGACCGGAGGCTGCAAGAGACCCAGTACTTC.

The chain recombines TRBV12-3 or TRBV12-4 with TRBJ2-7; the D is unclear. The CDR3 has 12 residues. Trimming took off 6 bases at V and 6 bases at J, with 12 bases between the two ends. CDR3 in DNA: TGTGCCAGCAGCCGGGTCTTTGCCGAGCAGTACTTC. Translation gives CASSRVFAEQYF.

The chain recombines TRBV6-5 with TRBJ2-1, with 12 positions matching TRBD2. Germline V gene data show CDR1 as MNHEY and CDR2 as SVGAGI. There are 19 residues in the CDR3. The ends lost 5 bases at V and 2 bases at J; junction bases unmatched: 13. CDR3 sequence: CASSTRLAGASGAYNEQFF. For the CDR3, the DNA is TGTGCCAGCAGTACCCGACTAGCGGGGGCATCTGGCGCCTACAATGAGCAGTTCTTC.

This rearrangement joins TRBV23-1 to TRBJ2-2; maybe TRBD2 (5 bases). TRBV23-1 is classed as an ORF, of uncertain function. Trimming took off 7 bases at V and 3 bases at J, with 18 bases between the two ends. The CDR3 covers 16 residues. The CDR3 DNA follows: TGCGCCAGCACGGAGGCGACCTTGCCCGACACCGGGGAGCTGTTTTTT. Protein sequence: CASTEATLPDTGELFF.